This note documents a single TCR beta chain sequence. V shed 6 bases and J shed 1 base, with 11 bases lying between them. Germline CDR1 is MNHNY and CDR2 is SVGAGI (reference sequence). The CDR3 runs to 14 residues. This record belongs to a study of blood T cell repertoires in COVID-19. Study-level information: Sources were T cells, B-cell-depleted T cells, or PBMCs; the material itself was cDNA or gDNA.

Generated by immunoSEQ multiplex PCR, the TCRdb table keeps only in-frame clones and is missing some. Among 30,000 to 35,000 clones, over 80% were seen once, and the ten largest hold 10%. Material for sequencing was peripheral blood. V and J are TRBV6-6 and TRBJ2-3, with D tentatively TRBD2 (5 bases). The TCR originated in a man of 80 years or more with active COVID-19. The CDR3 region has the DNA TGTGCCAGCAGGCCTGGAGGAGGCACAGATACGCAGTATTTT. As protein: CASRPGGGTDTQYF.